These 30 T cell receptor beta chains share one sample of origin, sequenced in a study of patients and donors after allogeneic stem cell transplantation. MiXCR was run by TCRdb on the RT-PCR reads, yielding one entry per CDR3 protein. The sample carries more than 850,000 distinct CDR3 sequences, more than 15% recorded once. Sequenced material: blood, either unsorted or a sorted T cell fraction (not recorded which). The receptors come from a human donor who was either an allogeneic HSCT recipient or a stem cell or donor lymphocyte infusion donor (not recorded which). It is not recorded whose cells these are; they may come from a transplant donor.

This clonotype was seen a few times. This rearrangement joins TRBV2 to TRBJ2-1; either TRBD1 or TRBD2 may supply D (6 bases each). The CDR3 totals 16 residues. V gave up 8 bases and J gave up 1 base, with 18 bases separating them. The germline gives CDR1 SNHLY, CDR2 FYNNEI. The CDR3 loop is CASGQGRGLSYNEQFF. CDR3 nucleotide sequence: TGTGCCAGCGGGCAGGGCAGGGGACTGTCCTACAATGAGCAGTTCTTC.

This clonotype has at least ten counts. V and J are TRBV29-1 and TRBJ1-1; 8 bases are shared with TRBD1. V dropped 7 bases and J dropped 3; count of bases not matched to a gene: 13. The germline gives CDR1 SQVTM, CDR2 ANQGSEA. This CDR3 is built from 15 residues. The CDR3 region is CSASRSGGVDTEAFF. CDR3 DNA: TGCAGCGCTTCCCGATCAGGGGGCGTCGACACTGAAGCTTTCTTT. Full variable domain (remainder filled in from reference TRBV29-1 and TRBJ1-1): SAVISQKPSRDICQRGTSLTIQCQVDSQVTMMFWYRQQPGQSLTLIATANQGSEATYESGFVIDKFPISRPNLTFSTLTVSNMSPEDSSIYLCSASRSGGVDTEAFFGQGTRLTVV.

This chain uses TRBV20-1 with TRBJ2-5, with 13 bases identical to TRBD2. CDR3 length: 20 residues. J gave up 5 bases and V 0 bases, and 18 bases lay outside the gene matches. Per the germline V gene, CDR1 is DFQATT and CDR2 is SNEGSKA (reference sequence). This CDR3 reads CSARDLILRTSGSGFETQYF. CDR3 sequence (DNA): TGCAGTGCTAGAGATCTAATCCTCAGGACTAGCGGGAGTGGATTTGAGACCCAGTACTTC.

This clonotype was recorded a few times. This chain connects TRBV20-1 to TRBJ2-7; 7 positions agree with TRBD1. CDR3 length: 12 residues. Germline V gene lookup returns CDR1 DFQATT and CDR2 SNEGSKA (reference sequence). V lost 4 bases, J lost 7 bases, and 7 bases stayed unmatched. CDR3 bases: TGCAGTGCTATCCGGGACAGATGGGAGCAGTACTTC. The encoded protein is CSAIRDRWEQYF.

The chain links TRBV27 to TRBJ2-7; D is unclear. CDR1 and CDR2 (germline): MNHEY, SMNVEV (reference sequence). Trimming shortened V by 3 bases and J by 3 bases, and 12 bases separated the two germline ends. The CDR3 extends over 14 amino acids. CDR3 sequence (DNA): TGTGCCAGCAGTTTGTCATCATACCGCTACGAGCAGTACTTC. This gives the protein CASSLSSYRYEQYF.

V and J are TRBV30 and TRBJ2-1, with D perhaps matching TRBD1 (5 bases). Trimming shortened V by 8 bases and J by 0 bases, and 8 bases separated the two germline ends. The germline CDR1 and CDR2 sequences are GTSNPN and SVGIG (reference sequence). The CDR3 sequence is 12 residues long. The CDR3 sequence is CAQGFSYNEQFF. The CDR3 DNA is TGTGCCCAGGGTTTCTCCTACAATGAGCAGTTCTTC.

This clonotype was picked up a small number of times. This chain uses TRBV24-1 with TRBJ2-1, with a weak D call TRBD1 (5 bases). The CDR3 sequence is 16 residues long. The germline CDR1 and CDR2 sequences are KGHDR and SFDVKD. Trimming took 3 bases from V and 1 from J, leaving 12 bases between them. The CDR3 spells CATSDRSQGSYNEQFF. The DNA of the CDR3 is TGTGCCACCAGTGATCGGTCCCAGGGTTCCTACAATGAGCAGTTCTTC.

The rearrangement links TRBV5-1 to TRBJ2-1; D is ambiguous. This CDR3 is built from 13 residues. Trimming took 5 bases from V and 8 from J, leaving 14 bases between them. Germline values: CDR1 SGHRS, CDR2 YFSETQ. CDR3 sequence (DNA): TGCGCCAGCAGTAAGGACCGGATGGATGAGCAGTTCTTC. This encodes CASSKDRMDEQFF.

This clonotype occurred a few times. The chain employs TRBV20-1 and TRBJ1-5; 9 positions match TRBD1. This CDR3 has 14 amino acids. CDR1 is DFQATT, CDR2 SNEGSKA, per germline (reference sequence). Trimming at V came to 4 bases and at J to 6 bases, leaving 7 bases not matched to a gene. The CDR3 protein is CSANRDREFQPQHF. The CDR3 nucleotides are TGCAGTGCTAACCGGGACAGGGAGTTTCAGCCCCAGCATTTT.

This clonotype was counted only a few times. The CDR3 DNA reads TGCAGTGCTAGAGATAGCGGGAGTGTCGAAGAGACCCAGTACTTC. Translating it yields CSARDSGSVEETQYF. This sequence joins TRBV20-1 and TRBJ2-5, with TRBD2 matching 9 bases. The germline V gene has CDR1 DFQATT and CDR2 SNEGSKA (reference sequence). The CDR3 totals 15 residues. After removal of 0 bases from V and 3 bases from J, the junction contained 5 bases not matched to a gene.

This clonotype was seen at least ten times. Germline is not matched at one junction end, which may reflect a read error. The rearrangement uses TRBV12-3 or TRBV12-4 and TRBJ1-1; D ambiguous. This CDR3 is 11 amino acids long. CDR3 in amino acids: CASSLGKQIIF. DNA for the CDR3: TGTGCCAGCAGTTTGGGGAAACAGATAATCTTT.

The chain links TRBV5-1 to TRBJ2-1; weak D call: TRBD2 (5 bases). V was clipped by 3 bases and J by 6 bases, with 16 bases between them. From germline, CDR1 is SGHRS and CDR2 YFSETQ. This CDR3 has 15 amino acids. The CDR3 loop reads CASSSDYGPGNEQFF. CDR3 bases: TGCGCCAGCAGCTCCGACTACGGACCGGGCAATGAGCAGTTCTTC.

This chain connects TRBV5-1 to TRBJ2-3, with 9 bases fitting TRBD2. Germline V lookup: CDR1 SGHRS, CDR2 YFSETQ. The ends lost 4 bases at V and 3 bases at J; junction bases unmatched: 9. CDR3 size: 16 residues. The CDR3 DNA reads TGCGCCAGCAGCCCGGCCAGCGGGAGGAGTACAGATACGCAGTATTTT. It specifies CASSPASGRSTDTQYF.

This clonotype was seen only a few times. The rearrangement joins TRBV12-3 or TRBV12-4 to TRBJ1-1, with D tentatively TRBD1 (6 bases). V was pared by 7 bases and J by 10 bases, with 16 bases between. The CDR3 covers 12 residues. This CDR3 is CASTLRGAGAFF. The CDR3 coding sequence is TGTGCCAGCACCTTACGGGGGGCGGGAGCTTTCTTT.

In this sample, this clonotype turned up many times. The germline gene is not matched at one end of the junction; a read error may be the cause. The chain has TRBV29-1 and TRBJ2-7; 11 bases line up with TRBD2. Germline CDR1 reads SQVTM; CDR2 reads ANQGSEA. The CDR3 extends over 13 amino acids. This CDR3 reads CSVEIRGTSGLNF. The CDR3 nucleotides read TGCAGCGTTGAGATTCGCGGGACTAGCGGACTCAACTTC.

This CDR3 reads CASSQDFGSPSQYF. Written as DNA, the CDR3 is TGCGCCAGCAGCCAAGATTTTGGTTCCCCATCGCAGTATTTT. The chain employs TRBV4-3 and TRBJ2-3, with D hard to call. With 0 bases removed from V and 10 bases from J, the gap between germline ends came to 14 bases. Germline V CDR1 and CDR2: LGHNA, YSLEER. This CDR3 is 14 amino acids long.

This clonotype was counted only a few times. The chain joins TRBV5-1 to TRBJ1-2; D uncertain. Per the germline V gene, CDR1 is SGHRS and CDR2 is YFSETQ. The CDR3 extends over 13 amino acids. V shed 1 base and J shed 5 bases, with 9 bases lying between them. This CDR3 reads CASSLQDGYGYTF. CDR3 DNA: TGCGCCAGCAGCTTGCAAGACGGGTATGGCTACACCTTC.

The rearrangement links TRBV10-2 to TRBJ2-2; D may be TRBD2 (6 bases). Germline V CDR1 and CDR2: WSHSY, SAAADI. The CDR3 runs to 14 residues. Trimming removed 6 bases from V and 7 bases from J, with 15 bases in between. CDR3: CASSALGEVGELFF. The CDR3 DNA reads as TGCGCCAGCAGCGCCCTAGGGGAGGTCGGGGAGCTGTTTTTT.

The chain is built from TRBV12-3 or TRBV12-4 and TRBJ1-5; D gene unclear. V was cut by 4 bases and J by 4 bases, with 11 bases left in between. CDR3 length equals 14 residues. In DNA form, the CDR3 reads TGTGCCAGCAGTTGGGGAGCGAGGAATCAGCCCCAGCATTTT. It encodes CASSWGARNQPQHF.

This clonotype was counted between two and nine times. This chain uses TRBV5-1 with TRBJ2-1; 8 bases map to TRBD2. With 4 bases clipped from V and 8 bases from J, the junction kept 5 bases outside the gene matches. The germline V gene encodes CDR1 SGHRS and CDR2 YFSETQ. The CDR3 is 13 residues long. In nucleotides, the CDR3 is TGCGCCAGCAGCGGGCGGGGGGTTCATGAGCAGTTCTTC. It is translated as CASSGRGVHEQFF.

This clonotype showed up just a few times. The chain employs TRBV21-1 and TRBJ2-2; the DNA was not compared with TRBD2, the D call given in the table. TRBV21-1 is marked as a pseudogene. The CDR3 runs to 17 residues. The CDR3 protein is CASPWVAGPSSTGELFF. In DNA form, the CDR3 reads TGTGCCAGCCCTTGGGTTGCCGGGCCCTCGAGCACCGGGGAGCTGTTTTTT.

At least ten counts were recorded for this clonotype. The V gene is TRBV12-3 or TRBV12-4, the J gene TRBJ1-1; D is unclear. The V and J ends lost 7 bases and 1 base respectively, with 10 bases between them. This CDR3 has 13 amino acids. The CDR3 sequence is CASNPDGNTEAFF. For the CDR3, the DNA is TGTGCCAGCAACCCTGACGGGAACACTGAAGCTTTCTTT.

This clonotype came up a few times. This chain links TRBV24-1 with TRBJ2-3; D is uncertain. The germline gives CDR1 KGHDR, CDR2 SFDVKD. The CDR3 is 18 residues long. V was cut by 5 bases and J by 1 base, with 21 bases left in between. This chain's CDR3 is CATSGLGQKGLGTDTQYF. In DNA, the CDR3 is TGTGCCACCAGTGGACTCGGCCAGAAAGGTCTAGGCACAGATACGCAGTATTTT.

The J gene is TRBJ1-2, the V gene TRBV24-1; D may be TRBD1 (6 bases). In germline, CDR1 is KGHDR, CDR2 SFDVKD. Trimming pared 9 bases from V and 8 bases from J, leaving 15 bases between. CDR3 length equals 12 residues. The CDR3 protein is CATATQGRGYTF. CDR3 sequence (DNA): TGTGCCACCGCAACCCAGGGGCGAGGCTACACCTTC.

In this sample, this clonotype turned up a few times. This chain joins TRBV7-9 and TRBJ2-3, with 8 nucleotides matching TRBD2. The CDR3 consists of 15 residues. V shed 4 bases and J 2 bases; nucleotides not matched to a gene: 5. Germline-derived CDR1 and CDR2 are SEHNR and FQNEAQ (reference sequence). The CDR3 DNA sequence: TGTGCCAGCAGCTCCAGGACTAGCTACACAGATACGCAGTATTTT. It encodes CASSSRTSYTDTQYF.

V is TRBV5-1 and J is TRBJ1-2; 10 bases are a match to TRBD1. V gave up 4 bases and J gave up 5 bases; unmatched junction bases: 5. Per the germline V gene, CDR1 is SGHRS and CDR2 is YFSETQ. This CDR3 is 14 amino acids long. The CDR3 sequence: CASSMGQGIYGYTF. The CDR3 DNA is TGCGCCAGCAGCATGGGACAGGGGATATATGGCTACACCTTC.

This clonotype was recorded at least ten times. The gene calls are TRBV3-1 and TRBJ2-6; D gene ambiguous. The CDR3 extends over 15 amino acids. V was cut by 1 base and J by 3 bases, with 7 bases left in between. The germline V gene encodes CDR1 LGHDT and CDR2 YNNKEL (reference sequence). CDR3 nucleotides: TGTGCCAGCAGCCAAGGTTCGTTTGGGGCCAACGTCCTGACTTTC. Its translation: CASSQGSFGANVLTF.

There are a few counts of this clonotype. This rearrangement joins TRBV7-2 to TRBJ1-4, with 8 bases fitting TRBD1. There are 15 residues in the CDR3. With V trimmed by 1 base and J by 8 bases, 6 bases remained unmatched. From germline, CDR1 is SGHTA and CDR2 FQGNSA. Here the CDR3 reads CASSLGQGAAEKLFF. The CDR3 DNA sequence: TGTGCCAGCAGCTTAGGGCAGGGGGCTGCGGAAAAACTGTTTTTT.

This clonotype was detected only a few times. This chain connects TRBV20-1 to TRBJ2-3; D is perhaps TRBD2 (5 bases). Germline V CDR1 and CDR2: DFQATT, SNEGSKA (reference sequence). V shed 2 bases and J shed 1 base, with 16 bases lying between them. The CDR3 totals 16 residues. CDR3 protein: CSARPGASWGTDTQYF. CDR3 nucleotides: TGCAGTGCTAGACCCGGAGCTAGCTGGGGCACAGATACGCAGTATTTT.

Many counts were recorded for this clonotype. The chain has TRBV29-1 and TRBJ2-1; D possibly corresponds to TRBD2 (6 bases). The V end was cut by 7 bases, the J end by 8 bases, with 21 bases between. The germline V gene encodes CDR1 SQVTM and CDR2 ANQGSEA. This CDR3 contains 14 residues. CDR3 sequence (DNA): TGCAGCGGGACCTCGGCGGGGAAAGGGGATGAGCAGTTCTTC. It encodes CSGTSAGKGDEQFF.